These T cell receptor beta chains were read from a single sample in a study of identical twins. TCRdb reprocessed the 5' RACE reads with MiXCR, giving one entry per CDR3 protein. This table has roughly 500,000 distinct CDR3 sequences, about 20% appearing once. These data also featured in a second study, about T cells expressing NK-cell markers.

The specimen sequenced was CD4+ T cells sorted from blood. The receptors originated from a woman younger than 35 in good health. Each CDR3 is given with its conserved first and last residue. Each record gives: D gene, J gene, V gene, clone size, CDR3 protein, CDR3 DNA. The D gene is left open where the match is weak. The size field is filled for only some rows; it gives once, few, many or a size class.

d_gene: -
j_gene: TRBJ2-1
v_gene: TRBV7-9
abundance: -
CDR3aa: CASSLWNEQFF
CDR3nt: TGTGCCAGCAGCCTATGGAATGAGCAGTTCTTC

d_gene: -
j_gene: TRBJ2-5
v_gene: TRBV12-3/TRBV12-4
abundance: -
CDR3aa: CASSLSREVGETQYF
CDR3nt: TGTGCCAGCAGTTTAAGCAGGGAGGTAGGCGAGACCCAGTACTTC

d_gene: TRBD1
j_gene: TRBJ2-7
v_gene: TRBV7-7
abundance: -
CDR3aa: CASSPSGQGHTEEQYF
CDR3nt: TGTGCCAGCAGCCCTTCGGGACAGGGGCACACCGAGGAGCAGTACTTC

d_gene: -
j_gene: TRBJ2-7
v_gene: TRBV20-1
abundance: few
CDR3aa: CSAGGLTSYEQYF
CDR3nt: TGCAGTGCTGGGGGACTGACCTCCTACGAGCAGTACTTC

d_gene: -
j_gene: TRBJ1-2
v_gene: TRBV10-3
abundance: -
CDR3aa: CAITRDGLYGYTF
CDR3nt: TGTGCCATCACTAGAGACGGACTCTATGGCTACACCTTC

d_gene: -
j_gene: TRBJ2-1
v_gene: TRBV29-1
abundance: many
CDR3aa: CSVQRGSLYNEQFF
CDR3nt: TGCAGTGTCCAACGAGGGTCCCTCTACAATGAGCAGTTCTTC

d_gene: -
j_gene: TRBJ2-7
v_gene: TRBV18
abundance: -
CDR3aa: CASSPHTGPGNEQYF
CDR3nt: TGTGCCAGCTCACCCCATACAGGCCCTGGGAACGAGCAGTACTTC

d_gene: -
j_gene: TRBJ2-3
v_gene: TRBV12-3/TRBV12-4
abundance: many
CDR3aa: CASSLGSGTDTQYF
CDR3nt: TGTGCCAGCAGTTTGGGGTCTGGCACAGATACGCAGTATTTT

d_gene: -
j_gene: TRBJ1-1
v_gene: TRBV5-1
abundance: -
CDR3aa: CASSLAQGGGVNTEAFF
CDR3nt: TGCGCCAGCAGCTTGGCCCAGGGTGGCGGCGTGAACACTGAAGCTTTCTTT

d_gene: -
j_gene: TRBJ2-3
v_gene: TRBV20-1
abundance: few
CDR3aa: CSAPQGDTQYF
CDR3nt: TGCAGTGCTCCCCAGGGGGATACGCAGTATTTT

d_gene: -
j_gene: TRBJ2-3
v_gene: TRBV18
abundance: -
CDR3aa: CASSQTITDTQYF
CDR3nt: TGTGCCAGCTCCCAAACTATCACAGATACGCAGTATTTT

d_gene: TRBD2
j_gene: TRBJ2-5
v_gene: TRBV6-5
abundance: -
CDR3aa: CASSYSASGGNAQYF
CDR3nt: TGTGCCAGCAGTTACTCGGCTAGCGGGGGAAATGCCCAGTACTTC

d_gene: TRBD1
j_gene: TRBJ2-7
v_gene: TRBV5-1
abundance: once
CDR3aa: CASKPGTGVSEQYF
CDR3nt: TGCGCCAGCAAACCCGGGACAGGGGTTAGCGAGCAGTACTTC

d_gene: -
j_gene: TRBJ2-3
v_gene: TRBV29-1
abundance: few
CDR3aa: CSVKGEPSTDTQYF
CDR3nt: TGCAGCGTTAAGGGGGAACCTAGCACAGATACGCAGTATTTT

d_gene: -
j_gene: TRBJ1-1
v_gene: TRBV28
abundance: -
CDR3aa: CASAGMPTEAFF
CDR3nt: TGTGCCAGCGCAGGGATGCCCACTGAAGCTTTCTTT

d_gene: -
j_gene: TRBJ2-7
v_gene: TRBV5-1
abundance: -
CDR3aa: CASSLSVVAGQGDYEQYF
CDR3nt: TGCGCCAGCAGCTTGTCGGTGGTAGCGGGGCAGGGGGACTACGAGCAGTACTTC

d_gene: -
j_gene: TRBJ1-3
v_gene: TRBV12-3/TRBV12-4
abundance: many
CDR3aa: CASSRTGRGPSGNTIYF
CDR3nt: TGTGCCAGCAGCCGTACAGGGAGGGGACCCTCTGGAAACACCATATATTTT

d_gene: -
j_gene: TRBJ1-1
v_gene: TRBV20-1
abundance: -
CDR3aa: CSARGDRGNTEAFF
CDR3nt: TGCAGTGCTAGAGGCGATCGGGGTAACACTGAAGCTTTCTTT

d_gene: -
j_gene: TRBJ2-3
v_gene: TRBV2
abundance: -
CDR3aa: CASLGTDTQYF
CDR3nt: TGTGCCAGCCTAGGCACAGATACGCAGTATTTT

d_gene: TRBD1
j_gene: TRBJ1-2
v_gene: TRBV5-4
abundance: few
CDR3aa: CASSLVPGQALGGYTF
CDR3nt: TGTGCCAGCAGCTTGGTACCGGGACAGGCATTAGGGGGCTACACCTTC

d_gene: -
j_gene: TRBJ1-1
v_gene: TRBV29-1
abundance: few
CDR3aa: CSAGRSSTEAFF
CDR3nt: TGCAGCGCGGGACGGTCCTCCACTGAAGCTTTCTTT

d_gene: -
j_gene: TRBJ1-5
v_gene: TRBV12-3/TRBV12-4
abundance: few
CDR3aa: CASSLAGSQPQHF
CDR3nt: TGTGCCAGCAGTTTGGCGGGTTCTCAGCCCCAGCATTTT

d_gene: -
j_gene: TRBJ2-5
v_gene: TRBV7-8
abundance: -
CDR3aa: CASSLGRTGLETQYF
CDR3nt: TGTGCCAGCAGCTTAGGCCGAACAGGGTTAGAGACCCAGTACTTC

d_gene: -
j_gene: TRBJ1-4
v_gene: TRBV6-5
abundance: -
CDR3aa: CASSYSGGFDEKLFF
CDR3nt: TGTGCCAGCAGTTACTCGGGGGGGTTCGATGAAAAACTGTTTTTT

d_gene: -
j_gene: TRBJ2-1
v_gene: TRBV5-1
abundance: -
CDR3aa: CASSWDGEGRQFF
CDR3nt: TGCGCCAGCAGCTGGGACGGAGAGGGGCGGCAGTTCTTC

d_gene: TRBD2
j_gene: TRBJ2-1
v_gene: TRBV20-1
abundance: few
CDR3aa: CSARGREGNEQFF
CDR3nt: TGCAGTGCTAGGGGACGGGAGGGCAATGAGCAGTTCTTC

d_gene: -
j_gene: TRBJ1-2
v_gene: TRBV12-3/TRBV12-4
abundance: few
CDR3aa: CASSRRSAVNYGYTF
CDR3nt: TGTGCCAGCAGTCGTCGTAGTGCAGTAAACTATGGCTACACCTTC

d_gene: TRBD1
j_gene: TRBJ1-2
v_gene: TRBV9
abundance: few
CDR3aa: CASSDDRGRSNYGYTF
CDR3nt: TGTGCCAGCAGCGACGACAGGGGGCGCAGCAACTATGGCTACACCTTC

d_gene: -
j_gene: TRBJ2-5
v_gene: TRBV5-1
abundance: -
CDR3aa: CASSLAPGSGETQYF
CDR3nt: TGCGCCAGCAGCTTGGCCCCAGGGTCGGGGGAGACCCAGTACTTC

d_gene: -
j_gene: TRBJ1-2
v_gene: TRBV12-3/TRBV12-4
abundance: few
CDR3aa: CASSRHLQSNYGYTF
CDR3nt: TGTGCCAGCAGCCGACACTTACAGTCTAACTATGGCTACACCTTC

d_gene: TRBD2
j_gene: TRBJ2-5
v_gene: TRBV6-5
abundance: -
CDR3aa: CASSYSMDLAGRETQYF
CDR3nt: TGTGCCAGCAGTTACTCGATGGATCTAGCGGGACGAGAGACCCAGTACTTC

d_gene: -
j_gene: TRBJ1-5
v_gene: TRBV20-1
abundance: few
CDR3aa: CSAREGKTSPQHF
CDR3nt: TGCAGTGCTAGAGAAGGGAAAACTTCTCCCCAGCATTTT

d_gene: -
j_gene: TRBJ1-1
v_gene: TRBV7-2
abundance: few
CDR3aa: CASSLGKGVGAFF
CDR3nt: TGTGCCAGCAGCTTAGGAAAGGGGGTTGGCGCTTTCTTT

d_gene: -
j_gene: TRBJ1-5
v_gene: TRBV6-5
abundance: -
CDR3aa: CASSYWGKGNQPQHF
CDR3nt: TGTGCCAGCAGTTACTGGGGGAAAGGCAATCAGCCCCAGCATTTT

d_gene: TRBD1
j_gene: TRBJ2-2
v_gene: TRBV12-3/TRBV12-4
abundance: few
CDR3aa: CASSFPNRGTGELFF
CDR3nt: TGTGCCAGCAGTTTTCCAAACAGGGGTACCGGGGAGCTGTTTTTT

d_gene: TRBD2
j_gene: TRBJ2-7
v_gene: TRBV20-1
abundance: -
CDR3aa: CSARVRLASEQYF
CDR3nt: TGCAGTGCTAGAGTTAGACTAGCGAGCGAGCAGTACTTC

d_gene: -
j_gene: TRBJ1-2
v_gene: TRBV2
abundance: -
CDR3aa: CASSDNLRSTF
CDR3nt: TGTGCCAGCAGTGACAATTTGCGCAGCACCTTC

d_gene: TRBD2
j_gene: TRBJ2-3
v_gene: TRBV29-1
abundance: -
CDR3aa: CSVERGGNTQYF
CDR3nt: TGCAGCGTTGAACGGGGAGGGAATACGCAGTATTTT

d_gene: -
j_gene: TRBJ2-7
v_gene: TRBV20-1
abundance: few
CDR3aa: CSARSPTDDYEQYF
CDR3nt: TGCAGTGCTAGATCACCGACAGATGACTACGAGCAGTACTTC

d_gene: -
j_gene: TRBJ2-1
v_gene: TRBV6-2/TRBV6-3
abundance: few
CDR3aa: CASSSPGWRFF
CDR3nt: TGTGCCAGCAGTTCCCCCGGATGGCGGTTCTTC

d_gene: -
j_gene: TRBJ1-5
v_gene: TRBV20-1
abundance: once
CDR3aa: CSASSGRDNQPQHF
CDR3nt: TGCAGTGCTAGCAGCGGACGGGACAATCAGCCCCAGCATTTT

d_gene: TRBD1
j_gene: TRBJ1-2
v_gene: TRBV12-3/TRBV12-4
abundance: many
CDR3aa: CASREMGQGGYGYTF
CDR3nt: TGTGCCAGCAGAGAGATGGGACAGGGGGGCTATGGCTACACCTTC